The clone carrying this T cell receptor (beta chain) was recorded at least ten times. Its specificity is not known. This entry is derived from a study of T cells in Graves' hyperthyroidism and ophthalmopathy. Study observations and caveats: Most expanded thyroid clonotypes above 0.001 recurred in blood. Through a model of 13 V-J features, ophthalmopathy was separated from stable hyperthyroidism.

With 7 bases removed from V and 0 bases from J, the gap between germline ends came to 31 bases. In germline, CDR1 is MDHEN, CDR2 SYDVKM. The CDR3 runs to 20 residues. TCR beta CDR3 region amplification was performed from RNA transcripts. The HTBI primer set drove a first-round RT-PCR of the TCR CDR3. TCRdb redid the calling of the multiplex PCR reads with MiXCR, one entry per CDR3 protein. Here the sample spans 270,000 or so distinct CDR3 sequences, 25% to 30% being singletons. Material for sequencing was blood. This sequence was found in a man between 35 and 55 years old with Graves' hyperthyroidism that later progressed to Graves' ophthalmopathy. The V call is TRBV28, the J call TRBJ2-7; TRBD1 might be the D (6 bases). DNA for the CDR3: TGTGCCAGCAAGGCCTGGGCAGGGGACACCCGTGCGTGGAGCTCCTACGAGCAGTACTTC. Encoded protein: CASKAWAGDTRAWSSYEQYF.